What follows are 26 T cell receptor beta chains derived from one specimen sequenced in a study of neoadjuvant nivolumab and ipilimumab in lung cancer (TCRdb year 2020). The time point tag for this specimen amounts to: pretherapy, before neoadjuvant immune checkpoint inhibitors. Preparation of the library involved the immunoSEQ multiplex PCR assay. The clones in this table, taken by TCRdb from immuneACCESS, are in-frame only. Not every clone is retained; where verified, under half of the shortfall comes from an unresolved V gene, and the cause of the rest is unknown. Present in this sample are fewer than 40,000 clones, nearly 90% of which were seen just once. The biggest ten clones account for 2.5% to 3.5% of the sample. Sequenced material: peripheral blood, taken before neoadjuvant nivolumab, alone or with ipilimumab. These receptors were obtained from an adult with non-small cell lung cancer.

The V and J genes are TRBV11-2 and TRBJ2-3; no clear D gene. There are 11 residues in the CDR3. CDR1 SGHAT and CDR2 FQNNGV come from the germline V gene. The V end lost 7 bases, the J end lost 6 bases, and 8 bases lay between the germline ends. The CDR3 nucleotides are TGTGCCAGCAAATATGGGGATACGCAGTATTTT. Its translation is CASKYGDTQYF. Full variable domain (remainder filled in from reference TRBV11-2 and TRBJ2-3): EAGVAQSPRYKIIEKRQSVAFWCNPISGHATLYWYQQILGQGPKLLIQFQNNGVVDDSQLPKDRFSAERLKGVDSTLKIQPAKLEDSAVYLCASKYGDTQYFGPGTRLTVL.

V usage is TRBV7-2 and J usage is TRBJ2-1; 9 bases line up with TRBD1. The CDR3 has 15 residues. Per the germline V gene, CDR1 is SGHTA and CDR2 is FQGNSA. V was pared by 3 bases and J by 2 bases, with 2 bases of the junction left unmatched. Here the CDR3 reads CASSLDRGPYNEQFF. For the CDR3, the DNA is TGTGCCAGCAGCTTGGACAGGGGTCCCTACAATGAGCAGTTCTTC.

V and J are TRBV10-2 and TRBJ2-2, with 8 positions matching TRBD1. The CDR3 has 15 residues. Per germline, CDR1 WSHSY and CDR2 SAAADI. The J segment lost 10 bases and the V segment lost 8 bases, leaving 15 bases of the junction unmatched. This CDR3 is CASGGNGQGVEELFF. The CDR3 DNA reads TGCGCCAGCGGGGGGAATGGACAGGGAGTAGAGGAGCTGTTTTTT.

V and J are TRBV9 and TRBJ1-1; D ambiguous. The V gene's germline CDR1 is SGDLS and CDR2 YYNGEE. This CDR3 is 14 amino acids long. V was cut by 2 bases and J by 3 bases, with 11 bases left in between. The CDR3, as DNA: TGTGCCAGCAGCGTTTATGGGAGGGACACTGAAGCTTTCTTT. Its protein product is CASSVYGRDTEAFF.

The rearrangement links TRBV11-2 to TRBJ1-2, with D hard to call. This CDR3 spans 11 amino acids. Trimming left V 1 base short and J 8 bases short, with 5 bases between. CDR1 SGHAT and CDR2 FQNNGV come from the germline V gene. This CDR3 is CASSLGRGYTF. Written as DNA, the CDR3 is TGTGCCAGCAGCTTAGGGCGGGGCTACACCTTC.

The V gene is TRBV6-5, the J gene TRBJ2-7; TRBD2 might be the D (6 bases). CDR3 length equals 14 residues. Trimming took 0 bases from V and 6 from J, leaving 12 bases between them. The germline gives CDR1 MNHEY, CDR2 SVGAGI. CDR3 in DNA: TGTGCCAGCAGTTACTCTATGATCGGGGGCGAGCAGTACTTC. This translates into CASSYSMIGGEQYF.

V is TRBV4-1 and J is TRBJ2-5, with TRBD1 matching 7 bases. The CDR3 totals 14 residues. Germline V gives CDR1 MGHRA, CDR2 YSYEKL. Trimming removed 2 bases from V and 5 bases from J; junction bases left unmatched: 5. The CDR3 spells CASSQSQGVETQYF. CDR3 bases: TGCGCCAGCAGCCAAAGCCAGGGGGTGGAGACCCAGTACTTC.

The chain carries TRBV5-1 and TRBJ2-3, with D possibly being TRBD2 (7 bases). Trimming cost V 0 bases and J 0 bases, with 11 bases left between them. The CDR3 consists of 16 residues. Germline CDR1 SGHRS, CDR2 YFSETQ. Here the CDR3 reads CASSLGGGASTDTQYF. The DNA of the CDR3 is TGCGCCAGCAGCTTGGGTGGGGGGGCCAGCACAGATACGCAGTATTTT.

The chain joins TRBV5-4 to TRBJ2-5; D is ambiguous. With 2 bases removed from V and 2 bases from J, the gap between germline ends came to 10 bases. CDR1 is SGHNT and CDR2 is YYREEE in the germline V gene (reference sequence). CDR3 size: 14 residues. CDR3 bases: TGTGCCAGCAGCTTCGGGCAGAATCAAGAGACCCAGTACTTC. Encoded protein: CASSFGQNQETQYF.

The chain recombines TRBV7-9 with TRBJ1-2; 10 bases fit TRBD1. CDR1 SEHNR and CDR2 FQNEAQ come from the germline V gene (reference sequence). V was pared by 8 bases and J by 0 bases, with 15 bases of the junction left unmatched. This CDR3 has 18 amino acids. CDR3: CASSRVGDRGYSNYGYTF. The CDR3 DNA is TGTGCCAGCTCCCGAGTTGGGGACAGGGGATATTCTAACTATGGCTACACCTTC.

The chain employs TRBV15 and TRBJ2-3; D gene ambiguous. Germline loops: CDR1 LNHNV, CDR2 YYDKDF (reference sequence). V was cut by 5 bases and J by 6 bases, with 12 bases left in between. The CDR3 extends over 13 amino acids. CDR3 DNA sequence: TGTGCCACCAGCCCAAAGCTTGGGGATACGCAGTATTTT. Its protein is CATSPKLGDTQYF.

This clone occurred once. V usage is TRBV9 and J usage is TRBJ2-7; 10 nucleotides agree with TRBD1. The CDR3 runs to 15 residues. The V gene's germline CDR1 is SGDLS and CDR2 YYNGEE. With 4 bases clipped from V and 5 bases from J, the junction kept 9 bases outside the gene matches. The CDR3 reads CASSLNPGTGDEQYF. In nucleotides, the CDR3 is TGTGCCAGCAGCCTAAATCCCGGGACAGGGGACGAGCAGTACTTC.

The J gene is TRBJ2-5, the V gene TRBV27; D remains unclear. The CDR3 runs to 16 residues. In germline, CDR1 is MNHEY, CDR2 SMNVEV (reference sequence). The V end was cut by 1 base, the J end by 5 bases, with 17 bases between. This chain's CDR3 is CASSLYPGPDGETQYF. The CDR3 nucleotides read TGTGCCAGCAGTTTATATCCAGGACCCGACGGGGAGACCCAGTACTTC.

This chain joins TRBV7-6 and TRBJ2-3; 9 positions match TRBD2. CDR1 SGHVS and CDR2 FNYEAQ come from the germline V gene. With V trimmed by 0 bases and J by 0 bases, 10 bases remained unmatched. This CDR3 contains 19 residues. The CDR3 here is CASSLAWLAGVNSTDTQYF. CDR3 in DNA: TGTGCCAGCAGCTTAGCGTGGTTAGCGGGAGTGAACAGCACAGATACGCAGTATTTT.

The chain employs TRBV5-6 and TRBJ2-5; 11 bases are shared with TRBD1. The CDR3 length is 14 residues. Germline assignment: CDR1 SGHDT and CDR2 YYEEEE. The ends lost 4 bases at V and 7 bases at J; junction bases unmatched: 6. The CDR3 loop is CASSADRGLGTQYF. The CDR3 DNA is TGTGCCAGCAGCGCGGACAGGGGGCTCGGGACCCAGTACTTC.

The chain recombines TRBV25-1 with TRBJ1-2; D unclear. Germline V gene lookup returns CDR1 MGHDK and CDR2 SYGVNS. The CDR3 is made up of 15 amino acids. V lost 1 base and J lost 0, with 9 bases in between. This CDR3 reads CASSESTEANYGYTF. CDR3 nucleotides: TGTGCCAGCAGTGAATCGACGGAAGCTAACTATGGCTACACCTTC.

This clone was recorded once. A read error may account for a junction end that differs from germline. The V call is TRBV5-1, the J call TRBJ2-1; D gene uncertain. Germline V gene data show CDR1 as SGHRS and CDR2 as YFSETQ. This CDR3 spans 14 amino acids. CDR3 in amino acids: CASSLVGSNNEQFF. For the CDR3, the DNA is TGCGCCAGCAGCTTGGTCGGCTCCAACAATGAGCAGTTCTTC. The variable domain in full, with the rest retrieved from reference TRBV5-1 and TRBJ2-1, is KAGVTQTPRYLIKTRGQQVTLSCSPISGHRSVSWYQQTPGQGLQFLFEYFSETQRNKGNFPGRFSGRQFSNSRSEMNVSTLELGDSALYLCASSLVGSNNEQFFGPGTRLTVL.

This clone was found once. This CDR3 is CASSLDYRHYNEQFF. The CDR3 nucleotides read TGTGCCAGCAGCCTTGATTACAGACACTACAATGAGCAGTTCTTC. This chain uses TRBV5-4 with TRBJ2-1; D is ambiguous. CDR1 is SGHNT, CDR2 YYREEE, per germline (reference sequence). The CDR3 totals 15 residues. V was pared by 4 bases and J by 3 bases, with 14 bases between.

This chain joins TRBV14 and TRBJ2-4; no clear D gene. V lost 3 bases, J lost 7 bases, and 10 bases lay in between. The CDR3 loop spans 13 amino acids. Germline assignment: CDR1 SGHDN and CDR2 FVKESK. The CDR3 nucleotides are TGTGCCAGCAGCCACGGGCGATTCAACATTCAGTACTTC. This codes for CASSHGRFNIQYF.

The rearrangement joins TRBV4-2 to TRBJ2-2, with TRBD2 identical over 9 bases. From germline, CDR1 is LGHNA and CDR2 YNFKEQ. The V segment lost 3 bases and the J segment 5 bases; nucleotides outside the gene matches: 10. The CDR3 has 17 residues. The CDR3 here is CASSHPLVLAGTGELFF. The CDR3 DNA follows: TGTGCCAGCAGCCACCCCCTGGTTCTAGCGGGAACCGGGGAGCTGTTTTTT.

The chain employs TRBV6-5 and TRBJ2-1; TRBD2 might be the D (6 bases). Germline lookup yields CDR1 MNHEY and CDR2 SVGAGI. The CDR3 is 15 amino acids. V was pared by 0 bases and J by 6 bases, with 12 bases between. The CDR3 reads CASSYSKPGGNEQFF. The CDR3, as DNA: TGTGCCAGCAGTTACTCGAAACCCGGGGGCAATGAGCAGTTCTTC.

The CDR3 is CASSAGLESGYEQFF. Written as DNA, the CDR3 is TGTGCCAGCAGCGCCGGACTAGAATCTGGCTATGAGCAGTTCTTC. The rearrangement joins TRBV9 to TRBJ2-1; TRBD2 agrees at 7 bases. The CDR3 length is 15 residues. From germline, CDR1 is SGDLS and CDR2 YYNGEE. The V and J ends lost 3 bases and 8 bases, in that order; junction bases with no gene match: 11.

The rearrangement joins TRBV4-2 to TRBJ2-7, with 13 bases that match TRBD2. From germline, CDR1 is LGHNA and CDR2 YNFKEQ. Losses at the gene ends were 0 bases for V and 0 bases for J; bases not matched to a gene: 2. This CDR3 region has 17 residues. The CDR3, as DNA: TGTGCCAGCAGCCAAGAACTAGCGGGAGGGACCTCCTACGAGCAGTACTTC. It specifies CASSQELAGGTSYEQYF.

The chain uses TRBV11-2 and TRBJ2-1; D is uncertain. V lost 5 bases and J 2 bases, leaving 13 bases between the germline ends. The CDR3 has 15 residues. CDR1 SGHAT and CDR2 FQNNGV come from the germline V gene. The CDR3 sequence: CASSPGLRTYNEQFF. In DNA form, the CDR3 reads TGTGCCAGCAGCCCCGGGTTGCGGACCTACAATGAGCAGTTCTTC.

The rearrangement uses TRBV4-3 and TRBJ2-5; D gene ambiguous. Trimming removed 2 bases at V and 1 base at J, with 11 bases between. This CDR3 comprises 15 residues. Germline CDR1 LGHNA, CDR2 YSLEER. In DNA form, the CDR3 reads TGCGCCAGCAGCCAAACCACCGACCGCCAAGAGACCCAGTACTTC. This translates into CASSQTTDRQETQYF.

The chain combines TRBV7-2 with TRBJ2-2; D not resolved. The V end lost 1 base, the J end lost 6 bases, and 15 bases lay between the germline ends. Germline values: CDR1 SGHTA, CDR2 FQGNSA. The CDR3 is 16 amino acids. Written as DNA, the CDR3 is TGTGCCAGCAGCTTAGTAGTAAATTATGGGTCCGGGGAGCTGTTTTTT. It is translated as CASSLVVNYGSGELFF.